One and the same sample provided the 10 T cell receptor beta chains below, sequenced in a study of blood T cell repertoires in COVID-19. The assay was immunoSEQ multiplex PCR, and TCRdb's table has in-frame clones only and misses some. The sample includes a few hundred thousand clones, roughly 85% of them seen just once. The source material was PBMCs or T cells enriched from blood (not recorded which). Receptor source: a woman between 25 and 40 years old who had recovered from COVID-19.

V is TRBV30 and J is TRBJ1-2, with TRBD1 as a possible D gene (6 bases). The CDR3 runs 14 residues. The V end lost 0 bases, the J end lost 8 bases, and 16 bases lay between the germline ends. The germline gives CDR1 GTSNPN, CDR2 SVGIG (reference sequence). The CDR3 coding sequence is TGTGCCTGGAGTGTACGGGCCAGGGGTCAAGGCTACACCTTC. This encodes CAWSVRARGQGYTF.

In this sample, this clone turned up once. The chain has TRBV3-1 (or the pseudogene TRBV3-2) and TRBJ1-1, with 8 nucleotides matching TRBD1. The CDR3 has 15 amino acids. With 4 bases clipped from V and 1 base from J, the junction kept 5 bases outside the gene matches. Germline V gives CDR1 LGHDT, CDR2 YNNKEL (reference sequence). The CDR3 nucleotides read TGTGCCAGCAGCCTTACCGGGACAGGGAACACTGAAGCTTTCTTT. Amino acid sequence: CASSLTGTGNTEAFF.

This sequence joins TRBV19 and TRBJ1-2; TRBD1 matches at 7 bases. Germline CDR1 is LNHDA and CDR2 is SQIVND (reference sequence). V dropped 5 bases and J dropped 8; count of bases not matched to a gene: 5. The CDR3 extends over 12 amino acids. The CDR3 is CASSVGTVGYTF. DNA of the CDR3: TGTGCCAGTAGTGTTGGGACAGTCGGCTACACCTTC.

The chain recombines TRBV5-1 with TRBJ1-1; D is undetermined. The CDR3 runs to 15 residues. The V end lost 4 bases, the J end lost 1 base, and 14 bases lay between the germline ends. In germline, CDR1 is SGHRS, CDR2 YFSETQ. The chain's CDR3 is CASSIRTETNTEAFF. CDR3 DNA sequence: TGCGCCAGCAGCATCCGAACAGAGACGAACACTGAAGCTTTCTTT. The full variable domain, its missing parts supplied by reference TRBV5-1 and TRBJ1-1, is KAGVTQTPRYLIKTRGQQVTLSCSPISGHRSVSWYQQTPGQGLQFLFEYFSETQRNKGNFPGRFSGRQFSNSRSEMNVSTLELGDSALYLCASSIRTETNTEAFFGQGTRLTVV.

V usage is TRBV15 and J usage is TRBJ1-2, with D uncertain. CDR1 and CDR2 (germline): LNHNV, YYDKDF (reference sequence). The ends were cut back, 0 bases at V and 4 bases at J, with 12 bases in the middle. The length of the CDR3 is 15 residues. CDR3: CATSRDSEGTYGYTF. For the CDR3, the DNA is TGTGCCACCAGCAGAGATAGTGAGGGAACCTATGGCTACACCTTC.

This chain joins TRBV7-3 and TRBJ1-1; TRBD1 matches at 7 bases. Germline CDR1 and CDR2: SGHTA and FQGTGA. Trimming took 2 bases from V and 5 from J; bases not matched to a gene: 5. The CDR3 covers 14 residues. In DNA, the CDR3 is TGTGCCAGCAGCTTACAGGGGGATTGGACTGAAGCTTTCTTT. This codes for CASSLQGDWTEAFF.

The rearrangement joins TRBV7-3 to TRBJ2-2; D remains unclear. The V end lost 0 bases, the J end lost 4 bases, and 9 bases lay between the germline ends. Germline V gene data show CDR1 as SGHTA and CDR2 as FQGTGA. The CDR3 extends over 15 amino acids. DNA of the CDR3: TGTGCCAGCAGCTTAACCTTTTCTTCCACCGGGGAGCTGTTTTTT. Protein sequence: CASSLTFSSTGELFF.

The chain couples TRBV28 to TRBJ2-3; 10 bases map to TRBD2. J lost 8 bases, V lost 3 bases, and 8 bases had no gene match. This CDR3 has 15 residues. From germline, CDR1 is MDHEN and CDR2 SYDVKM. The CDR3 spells CASSFLAGALGTQYF. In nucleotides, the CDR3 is TGTGCCAGCAGTTTTCTAGCGGGGGCTTTAGGTACGCAGTATTTT.

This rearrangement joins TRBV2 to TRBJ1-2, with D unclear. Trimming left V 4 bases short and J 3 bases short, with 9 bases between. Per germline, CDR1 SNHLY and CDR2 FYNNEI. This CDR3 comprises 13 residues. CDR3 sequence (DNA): TGTGCCAGCAGTGCCCGGGAAGACTATGGCTACACCTTC. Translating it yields CASSAREDYGYTF. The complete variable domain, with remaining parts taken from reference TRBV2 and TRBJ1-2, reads EPEVTQTPSHQVTQMGQEVILRCVPISNHLYFYWYRQILGQKVEFLVSFYNNEISEKSEIFDDQFSVERPDGSNFTLKIRSTKLEDSAMYFCASSAREDYGYTFGSGTRLTVV.

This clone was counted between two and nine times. CDR3 amino acids: CASSSQGENSPLHF. The CDR3 nucleotides are TGTGCCAGCAGTTCACAGGGGGAGAATTCACCCCTCCACTTT. This chain connects TRBV6-2 or TRBV6-3 to TRBJ1-6; 8 bases match TRBD1. This CDR3 is built from 14 residues. Germline lookup yields CDR1 MNHEY and CDR2 SVGEGT. The J segment lost 7 bases and the V segment lost 4 bases, leaving 3 bases of the junction unmatched.